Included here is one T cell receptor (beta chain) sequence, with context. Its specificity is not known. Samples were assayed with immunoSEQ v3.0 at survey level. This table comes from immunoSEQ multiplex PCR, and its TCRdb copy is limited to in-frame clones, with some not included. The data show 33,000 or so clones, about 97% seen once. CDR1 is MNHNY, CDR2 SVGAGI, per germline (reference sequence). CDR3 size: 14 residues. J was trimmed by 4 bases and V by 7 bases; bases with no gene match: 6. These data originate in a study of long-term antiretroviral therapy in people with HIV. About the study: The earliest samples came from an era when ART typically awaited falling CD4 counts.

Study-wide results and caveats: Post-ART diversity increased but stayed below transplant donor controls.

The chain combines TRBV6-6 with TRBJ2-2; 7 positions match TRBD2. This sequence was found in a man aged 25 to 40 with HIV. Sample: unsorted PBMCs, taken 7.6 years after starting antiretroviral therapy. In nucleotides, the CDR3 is TGTGCCAGCACTTATACTAGCGCCACCGGGGAGCTGTTTTTT. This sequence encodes CASTYTSATGELFF.